Following are 5 T cell receptor beta chains from one sample sequenced in a study of T cells in Graves' hyperthyroidism and ophthalmopathy. Regions amplified from RNA transcripts were the TCR beta CDR3 regions. Using the HTBI primer set, a first-round RT-PCR was run on the TCR CDR3. TCRdb re-called the multiplex PCR reads through MiXCR, storing one row per CDR3 protein. The table shows 250,000 to 300,000 distinct CDR3 sequences, with more than 14% occurring only once. Sequenced material: blood. These receptors came from a woman aged 40 to 55 with Graves' hyperthyroidism that later progressed to Graves' ophthalmopathy.

This clonotype came up many times. The V call is TRBV3-1, the J call TRBJ1-2; 9 bases line up with TRBD1. CDR1 LGHDT and CDR2 YNNKEL come from the germline V gene (reference sequence). V lost 3 bases, J lost 13 bases, and 3 bases stayed unmatched. CDR3 length: 11 residues. The CDR3 here is CASSHGQGSTF. The CDR3 DNA is TGTGCCAGCAGCCACGGACAGGGGAGCACCTTC. Drawing the rest from reference TRBV3-1 and TRBJ1-2, the complete variable domain is DTAVSQTPKYLVTQMGNDKSIKCEQNLGHDTMYWYKQDSKKFLKIMFSYNNKELIINETVPNRFSPKSPDKAHLNLHINSLELGDSAVYFCASSHGQGSTFGSGTRLTVV.

This clonotype was seen a handful of times. This rearrangement joins TRBV4-1 to TRBJ2-5; possibly TRBD1 for D (6 bases). Trimming took off 5 bases at V and 5 bases at J, with 18 bases between the two ends. Germline V gene sequence: CDR1 MGHRA, CDR2 YSYEKL. The CDR3 extends over 15 amino acids. As DNA, the CDR3 is TGCGCCAGCAGCAACACAGGGTGGTCGGGGGAGACCCAGTACTTC. This codes for CASSNTGWSGETQYF.

The genes are TRBV5-1 and TRBJ2-7, with D tentatively TRBD2 (5 bases). The CDR3 has 13 residues. Trimming removed 0 bases from V and 6 bases from J, with 10 bases in between. The germline V gene encodes CDR1 SGHRS and CDR2 YFSETQ. The CDR3 loop is CASSLAWRSEQYF. The CDR3 nucleotides are TGCGCCAGCAGCTTGGCGTGGAGGAGCGAGCAGTACTTC.

Remarks on this clonotype: One junction end does not reproduce the germline sequence, and a read error may be involved. The rearrangement links TRBV11-2 to TRBJ2-7, with D perhaps assigned TRBD1 or TRBD2 (6 bases each). The CDR3 has 17 amino acids. Germline lookup yields CDR1 SGHAT and CDR2 FQNNGV. For the CDR3, the DNA is TGCGCCAGCAGCTCCGCCGAAGGGGGGCTGGCCGCCTACGAGCAGTACTTC. This sequence encodes CASSSAEGGLAAYEQYF.

This clonotype was found many times. The V call is TRBV20-1, the J call TRBJ2-3, with a possible D match to TRBD1 (5 bases). Germline CDR1 is DFQATT and CDR2 is SNEGSKA (reference sequence). The germline V and J ends were trimmed by 2 bases and 3 bases, with 6 bases remaining between them. This CDR3 comprises 12 residues. The DNA for the CDR3 is TGCAGTGCTAGACAGGGTACAGATACGCAGTATTTT. Translated, it gives CSARQGTDTQYF.